These 18 T cell receptor beta chains came from one sample sequenced in a study of cytomegalovirus exposure and HLA in healthy donors. The repertoire was sequenced with immunoSEQ multiplex PCR; TCRdb's copy has only in-frame clones and lacks some. The sample holds 150,000 to 200,000 clones, 85% seen once. The sample consisted of PBMCs. These receptor sequences come from a young man in good health and CMV-seropositive.

Notes on this clone: One junction end does not reproduce the germline sequence, and a read error may be involved. The rearrangement links TRBV2 to TRBJ2-5; 12 positions agree with TRBD2. The CDR3 is 11 residues long. Germline V gene sequence: CDR1 SNHLY, CDR2 FYNNEI. CDR3 loop: CASSDGLAGNF. The CDR3 DNA reads as TGTGCCAGCTCTGACGGACTAGCGGGGAACTTC.

The chain is built from TRBV5-1 and TRBJ2-7, with 7 bases aligning to TRBD2. This CDR3 comprises 15 residues. Per the germline V gene, CDR1 is SGHRS and CDR2 is YFSETQ. V shed 0 bases and J 2 bases; nucleotides not matched to a gene: 5. CDR3 residues: CASSLASGETYEQYF. For the CDR3, the DNA is TGCGCCAGCAGCTTGGCCAGCGGGGAGACCTACGAGCAGTACTTC.

The V call is TRBV5-4, the J call TRBJ2-2; tentative D call: TRBD1 (5 bases). Germline CDR1 is SGHNT and CDR2 is YYREEE (reference sequence). CDR3 size: 17 residues. V gave up 3 bases and J gave up 0 bases, with 15 bases separating them. In DNA, the CDR3 is TGTGCCAGCAGCTCACTGGCGGCCAGGGCGAACACCGGGGAGCTGTTTTTT. Translation: CASSSLAARANTGELFF.

The chain couples TRBV2 to TRBJ2-5, with TRBD2 identical over 9 bases. Germline lookup yields CDR1 SNHLY and CDR2 FYNNEI. J was trimmed by 6 bases and V by 7 bases; bases with no gene match: 9. This CDR3 spans 14 amino acids. In nucleotides, the CDR3 is TGTGCCAGCATTCAGGGACTAGCTAGACAGACCCAGTACTTC. The encoded protein is CASIQGLARQTQYF.

J is TRBJ2-7 and V is TRBV6-6; 9 bases map to TRBD1. The germline gives CDR1 MNHNY, CDR2 SVGAGI (reference sequence). The V gene end was trimmed by 6 bases and the J gene end by 6 bases; junction bases not matched to a gene: 12. There are 15 residues in the CDR3. The DNA for the CDR3 is TGTGCCAGCAGATCGACCGGGACAGGGTTGTCCGAGCAGTACTTC. This translates into CASRSTGTGLSEQYF.

This chain connects TRBV7-3 to TRBJ2-1, with 8 bases matching TRBD2. This CDR3 is built from 12 residues. Germline V lookup: CDR1 SGHTA, CDR2 FQGTGA. V lost 5 bases to trimming and J lost 10 bases; unmatched junction nucleotides: 4. The CDR3 protein is CASSPSGGEQFF. Written as DNA, the CDR3 is TGTGCCAGCAGCCCGAGCGGGGGCGAGCAGTTCTTC.

The rearrangement joins TRBV25-1 to TRBJ2-7; TRBD2 aligns across 7 bases. Trimming at V came to 2 bases and at J to 7 bases, leaving 14 bases not matched to a gene. CDR1 is MGHDK, CDR2 SYGVNS, per germline. The CDR3 has 16 residues. CDR3 nucleotide sequence: TGTGCCAGCAGTGAACAAACTAGCGACCTCCTTTTAGAGCAGTACTTC. Translation: CASSEQTSDLLLEQYF.

The V and J genes are TRBV4-1 and TRBJ2-3; tentative D call: TRBD2 (5 bases). The CDR3 is made up of 14 amino acids. Per the germline V gene, CDR1 is MGHRA and CDR2 is YSYEKL. Trimming left V 1 base short and J 3 bases short, with 8 bases between. The CDR3 nucleotides are TGCGCCAGCAGCCAAGTATCGGGGACAGATACGCAGTATTTT. Translation gives CASSQVSGTDTQYF.

V gene TRBV4-2 combines with J gene TRBJ2-1, with D unresolved. The V end was cut by 0 bases, the J end by 8 bases, with 5 bases between. Germline lookup yields CDR1 LGHNA and CDR2 YNFKEQ. The CDR3 has 12 residues. The CDR3 loop reads CASSQDPDEQFF. The CDR3 DNA sequence: TGTGCCAGCAGCCAAGATCCAGATGAGCAGTTCTTC.

The J gene is TRBJ2-7, the V gene TRBV30, with D tentatively TRBD2 (5 bases). V was cut by 0 bases and J by 5 bases, with 8 bases left in between. This CDR3 contains 12 residues. Germline loops: CDR1 GTSNPN, CDR2 SVGIG (reference sequence). CDR3 region: CAWSVKGDEQYF. The CDR3 bases are TGTGCCTGGAGTGTAAAGGGAGACGAGCAGTACTTC.

The rearrangement uses TRBV5-1 and TRBJ2-5; 9 bases agree with TRBD1. CDR1 and CDR2 (germline): SGHRS, YFSETQ. V was pared by 1 base and J by 5 bases, with 6 bases of the junction left unmatched. The CDR3 consists of 15 residues. CDR3 DNA sequence: TGCGCCAGCAGCTTGATCGGGGACAGGGTTGAGACCCAGTACTTC. This codes for CASSLIGDRVETQYF.

The genes are TRBV2 and TRBJ2-5; 7 bases map to TRBD2. From germline, CDR1 is SNHLY and CDR2 FYNNEI. There are 13 residues in the CDR3. The trim removed 2 bases at V and 7 bases at J, leaving 4 bases unmatched. CDR3 amino acids: CASSERWEGTQYF. The CDR3 coding sequence is TGTGCCAGCAGTGAAAGGTGGGAGGGGACCCAGTACTTC.

The chain recombines TRBV28 with TRBJ2-7; 7 nucleotides match TRBD1. With V trimmed by 2 bases and J by 3 bases, 4 bases remained unmatched. The CDR3 covers 14 residues. Germline assignment: CDR1 MDHEN and CDR2 SYDVKM. For the CDR3, the DNA is TGTGCCAGCAGTTTAGTTGACAGGGACTACGAGCAGTACTTC. Amino acid sequence: CASSLVDRDYEQYF.

The chain couples TRBV30 to TRBJ1-1; D might be TRBD1 (5 bases). V shed 7 bases and J shed 0 bases, with 21 bases lying between them. The CDR3 contains 16 residues. The germline gives CDR1 GTSNPN, CDR2 SVGIG (reference sequence). CDR3 residues: CAFWGGTRGMNTEAFF. The CDR3 coding sequence is TGTGCCTTCTGGGGGGGGACCAGAGGGATGAACACTGAAGCTTTCTTT.

The genes are TRBV6-5 and TRBJ2-1, with 9 bases lining up with TRBD1. The CDR3 totals 15 residues. Per the germline V gene, CDR1 is MNHEY and CDR2 is SVGAGI. V lost 5 bases, J lost 6 bases, and 8 bases stayed unmatched. The CDR3 spells CASSARTGEGNEQFF. CDR3 coding DNA: TGTGCCAGCAGTGCCCGGACAGGGGAGGGCAATGAGCAGTTCTTC.

The rearrangement uses TRBV7-9 and TRBJ2-5; 8 bases align to TRBD1. This CDR3 contains 14 residues. Germline loops: CDR1 SEHNR, CDR2 FQNEAQ (reference sequence). V shed 3 bases, J shed 5 bases, and the junction held 5 bases outside the gene matches. The CDR3 loop reads CASSFDRGYETQYF. Here the CDR3 DNA reads TGTGCCAGCAGCTTTGACAGGGGCTATGAGACCCAGTACTTC.

The chain combines TRBV5-5 with TRBJ2-5; D unresolved. Trimming pared 3 bases from V and 1 base from J, leaving 13 bases between. Germline V gives CDR1 SGHKS, CDR2 YYEKEE (reference sequence). The CDR3 length is 15 residues. CDR3 sequence: CASSSRLASQETQYF. The CDR3 nucleotides are TGTGCCAGCAGCTCTAGACTGGCAAGCCAAGAGACCCAGTACTTC. The entire variable domain, with the rest obtained from reference TRBV5-5 and TRBJ2-5, is as follows: DAGVTQSPTHLIKTRGQQVTLRCSPISGHKSVSWYQQVLGQGPQFIFQYYEKEERGRGNFPDRFSARQFPNYSSELNVNALLLGDSALYLCASSSRLASQETQYFGPGTRLLVL.

The chain is built from TRBV6-5 and TRBJ2-7; TRBD1 is a possible D gene (6 bases). Germline loops: CDR1 MNHEY, CDR2 SVGAGI. The CDR3 is 13 amino acids. V shed 10 bases and J shed 0 bases, with 13 bases lying between them. The CDR3 reads CATRPDSSYEQYF. The CDR3 coding sequence is TGTGCCACGAGACCGGACAGCTCCTACGAGCAGTACTTC.